Detailed here is one T cell receptor (beta chain). These data originate in a study of T cell responses to AZD1222 COVID-19 vaccine. Generated by immunoSEQ multiplex PCR, the TCRdb table keeps only in-frame clones and is missing some. Of about 140,000 clones detected, 80% to 90% appear once; the ten largest clones hold around 3%. This clonotype was sampled from an adult in good health. The material was peripheral blood, obtained on day 0 of AZD1222 vaccination.

CDR3 residues: CASMPSRLAGAYNEQFF. In DNA, the CDR3 is TGTGCCAGTATGCCCTCTAGGCTAGCGGGGGCCTACAATGAGCAGTTCTTC. The chain carries TRBV19 and TRBJ2-1, with 10 bases lining up with TRBD2. After removal of 7 bases from V and 2 bases from J, the junction contained 11 bases not matched to a gene. The germline V gene encodes CDR1 LNHDA and CDR2 SQIVND (reference sequence). This CDR3 comprises 17 residues. Full variable domain (remainder filled in from reference TRBV19 and TRBJ2-1): DGGITQSPKYLFRKEGQNVTLSCEQNLNHDAMYWYRQDPGQGLRLIYYSQIVNDFQKGDIAEGYSVSREKKESFPLTVTSAQKNPTAFYLCASMPSRLAGAYNEQFFGPGTRLTVL.